The 21 T cell receptor beta chains in this list originate from one sample, sequenced in a study of regulatory T cells in long-lasting Graves disease. Construction of the TCR beta libraries employed iRepertoire HTBI primers in conjunction with Arm-PCR of CDR3 regions. TCRdb re-analysed the multiplex PCR reads in MiXCR, keeping a single row per CDR3 protein. Here the sample spans over 300,000 distinct CDR3 sequences, 15% being singletons. Described time point: newly diagnosed GD, antithyroid drugs for less than 3 months. RNA isolated from PBMCs was used to make the TCR library. The sequences come from peripheral blood mononuclear cells (PBMCs), collected at new diagnosis, from a patient treated with antithyroid drugs. All receptors come from a female donor with Graves disease.

In the case of this clonotype: It is likely a read error: a sequence one base away is far more abundant. The chain employs TRBV27 and TRBJ2-5; D gene unclear. Germline V CDR1 and CDR2: MNHEY, SMNVEV (reference sequence). CDR3 size: 14 residues. The V and J ends lost 2 bases and 11 bases respectively, with 18 bases between them. As DNA, the CDR3 is TGTGCCAGCAGTTTAATTCGCGCCGACAATGAGCAGTACTTC. This translates into CASSLIRADNEQYF.

At least ten counts were recorded for this clonotype. A read error may be the cause here, since a much bigger clone is one base away. The rearrangement joins TRBV28 to TRBJ1-4; D not certain. The CDR3 is 12 residues long. CDR1 and CDR2 from the germline V gene are MDHEN and SYDVKM. The CDR3 loop is CVSSLLRGKLFF. The CDR3 coding sequence is TGTGTCAGCAGTTTATTACGTGGAAAACTGTTTTTT.

This clonotype was observed at least ten times. The V and J genes are TRBV2 and TRBJ2-5, with 11 nucleotides matching TRBD1. With 3 bases clipped from V and 7 bases from J, the junction kept 4 bases outside the gene matches. The CDR3 has 14 amino acids. CDR1 is SNHLY, CDR2 FYNNEI, per germline. For the CDR3, the DNA is TGTGCCAGCAGTGATGGACAGGGGGCATCGACCCAGTACTTC. This encodes CASSDGQGASTQYF.

The sample holds many counts of this clonotype. The chain combines TRBV12-3 or TRBV12-4 with TRBJ2-3; D is perhaps TRBD2 (5 bases). V lost 6 bases and J 6 bases, leaving 10 bases between the germline ends. CDR3 length: 12 residues. The CDR3: CASSTRADTQYF. DNA for the CDR3: TGTGCCAGCAGCACGCGGGCGGATACGCAGTATTTT.

Ten or more counts support this clonotype. V usage is TRBV24-1 and J usage is TRBJ2-2, with 9 bases that match TRBD1. The germline V gene encodes CDR1 KGHDR and CDR2 SFDVKD. CDR3 length: 19 residues. The ends lost 3 bases at V and 2 bases at J; junction bases unmatched: 12. The CDR3 bases are TGTGCCACCAGTGATCCCTTCACAGGGGGCGCAGGTAACACCGGGGAGCTGTTTTTT. This encodes CATSDPFTGGAGNTGELFF.

At least ten counts were recorded for this clonotype. The chain employs TRBV30 and TRBJ1-6; 8 positions match TRBD1. Germline V gives CDR1 GTSNPN, CDR2 SVGIG (reference sequence). J lost 9 bases, V lost 0 bases, and 10 bases had no gene match. The CDR3 extends over 16 amino acids. The CDR3 DNA follows: TGTGCCTGGAGTGTACCGCCGACAGGGGTTGGTTCACCCCTCCACTTT. The encoded protein is CAWSVPPTGVGSPLHF.

This clonotype came up many times. This chain links TRBV20-1 with TRBJ2-7; D is possibly TRBD1 (5 bases). Germline V CDR1 and CDR2: DFQATT, SNEGSKA (reference sequence). With 0 bases removed from V and 6 bases from J, the gap between germline ends came to 18 bases. This CDR3 comprises 15 residues. The CDR3 sequence: CSAREPKGLSGEQYF. CDR3 coding DNA: TGCAGTGCTAGAGAGCCTAAGGGGCTCTCGGGCGAGCAGTACTTC.

This clonotype occurred many times. The rearrangement uses TRBV13 and TRBJ2-7; tentatively, D is TRBD2 (6 bases). V lost 3 bases, J lost 2 bases, and 11 bases lay in between. Germline V gene lookup returns CDR1 PRHDT and CDR2 FYEKMQ (reference sequence). The length of the CDR3 is 14 residues. The CDR3 reads CASSFGGEAYEQYF. In DNA form, the CDR3 reads TGTGCCAGCAGCTTCGGAGGGGAAGCCTACGAGCAGTACTTC.

This clonotype was recorded many times. The chain recombines TRBV12-3 or TRBV12-4 with TRBJ1-4; perhaps TRBD1 as D (5 bases). The CDR3 runs to 15 residues. V lost 5 bases and J lost 1, with 11 bases in between. The CDR3 nucleotides read TGTGCCAGCAGTCCAGGGTTCGGAACTAATGAAAAACTGTTTTTT. It codes for CASSPGFGTNEKLFF.

The V and J genes are TRBV19 and TRBJ2-3; 7 bases are shared with TRBD1. The CDR3 extends over 16 amino acids. CDR1 LNHDA and CDR2 SQIVND come from the germline V gene (reference sequence). V trimming: 6 bases; J trimming: 3 bases; junction bases outside the gene matches: 12. CDR3 sequence: CASRSSRGQWTDTQYF. Here the CDR3 DNA reads TGTGCCAGTAGGAGTTCCAGGGGACAGTGGACAGATACGCAGTATTTT.

This clonotype was seen more than once but under ten times. This chain uses TRBV3-1 with TRBJ1-2; D gene unclear. Germline V CDR1 and CDR2: LGHDT, YNNKEL (reference sequence). With 0 bases removed from V and 0 bases from J, the gap between germline ends came to 14 bases. The CDR3 has 17 residues. The CDR3 region is CASSQDSSPVANYGYTF. The CDR3, as DNA: TGTGCCAGCAGCCAAGATTCTTCGCCTGTAGCTAACTATGGCTACACCTTC.

This clonotype appeared many times. CDR3 nucleotides: TGTGCCAGCAGCCGCGGGGGGGTCCCCTACGAGCAGTACTTC. This gives the protein CASSRGGVPYEQYF. The chain uses TRBV28 and TRBJ2-7; TRBD2 agrees at 9 bases. The CDR3 spans 14 residues. The germline V gene has CDR1 MDHEN and CDR2 SYDVKM. The junction had 5 bases not matched to a gene; V was cut back by 6 bases and J by 2 bases. Drawing the rest from reference TRBV28 and TRBJ2-7, the complete variable domain is DVKVTQSSRYLVKRTGEKVFLECVQDMDHENMFWYRQDPGLGLRLIYFSYDVKMKEKGDIPEGYSVSREKKERFSLILESASTNQTSMYLCASSRGGVPYEQYFGPGTRLTVT.

This chain uses TRBV27 with TRBJ1-4, with 8 bases aligning to TRBD1. The CDR3 contains 15 residues. V was clipped by 7 bases and J by 7 bases; unmatched bases: 11. CDR1 and CDR2 from the germline V gene are MNHEY and SMNVEV (reference sequence). CDR3 in DNA: TGTGCCAGCATGGCCAGGGGGCTAGTGGGTGAAAAACTGTTTTTT. This codes for CASMARGLVGEKLFF.

This clonotype was observed a handful of times. V and J are TRBV10-3 and TRBJ2-1, with D possibly being TRBD2 (5 bases). The V gene lost 3 bases and the J gene lost 1 base, with 13 bases spanning the gap. Germline V gives CDR1 ENHRY, CDR2 SYGVKD. This CDR3 has 16 amino acids. CDR3 bases: TGTGCCATCAGTGACGGACCATCGGGATCCTACAATGAGCAGTTCTTC. Its translation: CAISDGPSGSYNEQFF.

This clonotype was recorded many times. The rearrangement joins TRBV6-2 or TRBV6-3 to TRBJ2-1, with D possibly called TRBD1 or TRBD2 (5 bases each). The CDR3 has 15 residues. Trimming removed 6 bases at V and 4 bases at J, with 16 bases between. Per the germline V gene, CDR1 is MNHEY and CDR2 is SVGEGT. The CDR3 DNA is TGTGCCAGCAGAAACCGGGACCTCCTATACAATGAGCAGTTCTTC. This translates into CASRNRDLLYNEQFF.

The chain joins TRBV2 to TRBJ2-1; 9 bases align to TRBD2. V dropped 0 bases and J dropped 4; count of bases not matched to a gene: 7. CDR1 is SNHLY and CDR2 is FYNNEI in the germline V gene. CDR3 size: 17 residues. The CDR3, as DNA: TGTGCCAGCAGTGAAGCGCTAGCGGGGCACCCATACAATGAGCAGTTCTTC. It yields the protein CASSEALAGHPYNEQFF.

This clonotype came up many times. This chain joins TRBV7-6 and TRBJ1-5, with 9 bases lining up with TRBD1. CDR3 length equals 17 residues. Germline assignment: CDR1 SGHVS and CDR2 FNYEAQ. J gave up 5 bases and V 5 bases, and 13 bases lay outside the gene matches. CDR3 residues: CASSPSPGTGWDQPQHF. CDR3 DNA: TGTGCCAGCAGCCCTAGTCCCGGGACAGGGTGGGATCAGCCCCAGCATTTT.

The chain combines TRBV13 with TRBJ2-7; perhaps D is TRBD1 or TRBD2 (5 bases each). CDR3 length equals 14 residues. Trimming removed 5 bases from V and 6 bases from J, with 17 bases in between. Germline loops: CDR1 PRHDT, CDR2 FYEKMQ (reference sequence). CDR3 protein: CASSGAGLVSEQYF. As DNA, the CDR3 is TGTGCCAGCAGCGGGGCGGGCCTTGTCTCCGAGCAGTACTTC. The whole variable domain, filled in from reference TRBV13 and TRBJ2-7, reads AAGVIQSPRHLIKEKRETATLKCYPIPRHDTVYWYQQGPGQDPQFLISFYEKMQSDKGSIPDRFSAQQFSDYHSELNMSSLELGDSALYFCASSGAGLVSEQYFGPGTRLTVT.

This clonotype was seen many times. Here the CDR3 DNA reads TGCAGTGCTAGAGATACCACAACCGGGGAGCTGTTTTTT. This sequence encodes CSARDTTTGELFF. The rearrangement links TRBV20-1 to TRBJ2-2; no clear D gene. Looked up from germline, CDR1 is DFQATT and CDR2 is SNEGSKA (reference sequence). V gave up 0 bases and J gave up 5 bases, with 7 bases separating them. The CDR3 consists of 13 residues.

This clonotype has a count of ten or more. V usage is TRBV27 and J usage is TRBJ1-1, with 9 bases fitting TRBD1. CDR1 MNHEY and CDR2 SMNVEV come from the germline V gene (reference sequence). This CDR3 is 15 amino acids long. V gave up 5 bases and J gave up 5 bases; unmatched junction bases: 9. This CDR3 is CASSGLPDRGTEAFF. The CDR3 DNA sequence: TGTGCCAGCAGTGGACTCCCCGACAGGGGGACTGAAGCTTTCTTT.

This clonotype was picked up many times. The V gene is TRBV5-1, the J gene TRBJ2-3; D might be TRBD1 or TRBD2, each matching 5 bases. The CDR3 covers 21 residues. Looked up from germline, CDR1 is SGHRS and CDR2 is YFSETQ. Trimming took off 4 bases at V and 1 base at J, with 31 bases between the two ends. CDR3 in amino acids: CASSRSGLRAINMGGTDTQYF. The DNA of the CDR3 is TGCGCCAGCAGCAGGAGTGGACTCCGCGCTATCAACATGGGGGGCACAGATACGCAGTATTTT.